The rows below give T cell receptor beta chains drawn from one sample of a study of cytomegalovirus exposure and HLA in healthy donors. This table comes from immunoSEQ multiplex PCR, and its TCRdb copy is limited to in-frame clones, with some not included. Here the sample spans about 92,000 clones, 80% to 90% being singletons. Sequenced input: PBMCs. These receptors were taken from a woman aged 18-29 years in good health and CMV-seropositive. The CDR3 runs from the conserved cysteine through the conserved F or W. Each record gives: D gene, clone size, J gene, V gene, CDR3 DNA, CDR3 protein. The D gene is left open where the match is weak. Clone size is stated in some rows and not others, as once, few, many or a class when expanded.

D gene: TRBD1
clone size: -
J gene: TRBJ1-5
V gene: TRBV27
CDR3 DNA: TGTGCCCGCAGGACAGGGGGAGCCCCAGAGCATTTT
CDR3 protein: CARRTGGAPEHF

D gene: -
clone size: -
J gene: TRBJ1-1
V gene: TRBV5-1
CDR3 DNA: TGCGCCAGCAGCTTGGCGGGTGGGTACACTGAAGCTTTCTTT
CDR3 protein: CASSLAGGYTEAFF

D gene: TRBD1
clone size: -
J gene: TRBJ2-2
V gene: TRBV19
CDR3 DNA: TGTGCCAGTAGCCAACAGGGGGCCGGGGAGCTGTTTTTT
CDR3 protein: CASSQQGAGELFF

D gene: -
clone size: few
J gene: TRBJ2-7
V gene: TRBV28
CDR3 DNA: TGTGCCAGCAGCCGGTTTTACGAGCAGTACTTC
CDR3 protein: CASSRFYEQYF

D gene: -
clone size: -
J gene: TRBJ1-5
V gene: TRBV19
CDR3 DNA: TGTGCCAGCAGGCTGAGGGGGGGTAATCAGCCCCAGCATTTT
CDR3 protein: CASRLRGGNQPQHF

D gene: TRBD1
clone size: -
J gene: TRBJ1-6
V gene: TRBV5-4
CDR3 DNA: TGTGCCAGCAGGAACGGGACAGTTGGTTCACCCCTCCACTTT
CDR3 protein: CASRNGTVGSPLHF

D gene: -
clone size: few
J gene: TRBJ1-1
V gene: TRBV19
CDR3 DNA: TGTGCCAGTTCGATTACAGGGTTCACTGAAGCTTTCTTT
CDR3 protein: CASSITGFTEAFF

D gene: TRBD1
clone size: -
J gene: TRBJ1-2
V gene: TRBV7-9
CDR3 DNA: TGTGCCAGCAGCTTAGGGGGCCGGGACAGCAACTATGGCTACACCTTC
CDR3 protein: CASSLGGRDSNYGYTF

D gene: TRBD1
clone size: -
J gene: TRBJ1-4
V gene: TRBV10-3
CDR3 DNA: TGTGCCATCAGTGGCCAGGGGGGTAATGAAAAACTGTTTTTT
CDR3 protein: CAISGQGGNEKLFF

D gene: TRBD1
clone size: few
J gene: TRBJ1-4
V gene: TRBV10-2
CDR3 DNA: TGCGCCAGCACCGGACAGGGAGGGGAAAAACTGTTTTTT
CDR3 protein: CASTGQGGEKLFF

D gene: -
clone size: once
J gene: TRBJ2-7
V gene: TRBV2
CDR3 DNA: TGTGCCACGGCAGGGCATACATGGTACGAGCAGTACTTC
CDR3 protein: CATAGHTWYEQYF

D gene: -
clone size: -
J gene: TRBJ2-2
V gene: TRBV7-6
CDR3 DNA: TGTGCCAGCAGCTCGGTGGTGGTTAACACCGGGGAGCTGTTTTTT
CDR3 protein: CASSSVVVNTGELFF

D gene: -
clone size: -
J gene: TRBJ2-7
V gene: TRBV4-1
CDR3 DNA: TGCGCCAGCAGCCAGACTGAAGCCTACGAGCAGTACTTC
CDR3 protein: CASSQTEAYEQYF

D gene: -
clone size: -
J gene: TRBJ1-1
V gene: TRBV7-9
CDR3 DNA: TGTGCCAGCAGCTTCAGCGGGGAGTACACTGAAGCTTTCTTT
CDR3 protein: CASSFSGEYTEAFF

D gene: -
clone size: once
J gene: TRBJ2-3
V gene: TRBV5-1
CDR3 DNA: TGCGCCAGCAGCGTCGCAGGCACAGATACGCAGTATTTT
CDR3 protein: CASSVAGTDTQYF

D gene: TRBD1
clone size: -
J gene: TRBJ1-2
V gene: TRBV29-1
CDR3 DNA: TGCAGCGTGCGGGACAGCTATGGCTACACCTTC
CDR3 protein: CSVRDSYGYTF

D gene: -
clone size: -
J gene: TRBJ1-5
V gene: TRBV28
CDR3 DNA: TGTGCCAGCAGGCAATCGGGAGATCAGCCCCAGCATTTT
CDR3 protein: CASRQSGDQPQHF

D gene: TRBD2
clone size: -
J gene: TRBJ2-7
V gene: TRBV7-6
CDR3 DNA: TGTGCCAGCAGCCCCTTGGGGCTAGCGGAAAACTACGAGCAGTACTTC
CDR3 protein: CASSPLGLAENYEQYF

D gene: TRBD2
clone size: -
J gene: TRBJ2-4
V gene: TRBV15
CDR3 DNA: TGTGCCACCAGCAGGGAAAGCGGGAGCGGAAACATTCAGTACTTC
CDR3 protein: CATSRESGSGNIQYF

D gene: TRBD2
clone size: -
J gene: TRBJ2-1
V gene: TRBV4-1
CDR3 DNA: TGCGCCAGCAGCCAACCGACTAGCGGGGGGTACAATGAGCAGTTCTTC
CDR3 protein: CASSQPTSGGYNEQFF

D gene: TRBD1
clone size: -
J gene: TRBJ1-3
V gene: TRBV6-1
CDR3 DNA: TGTGCCAGTCTTTGGACAGGGGGCGGAAACACCATATATTTT
CDR3 protein: CASLWTGGGNTIYF

D gene: TRBD1
clone size: -
J gene: TRBJ1-2
V gene: TRBV4-1
CDR3 DNA: TGCGCCAGCAGCCAAGAAACGGACAGGGTAGGTGGCTACACCTTC
CDR3 protein: CASSQETDRVGGYTF

D gene: TRBD2
clone size: -
J gene: TRBJ2-2
V gene: TRBV7-2
CDR3 DNA: TGTGCCAGCAGCAAGAGCGGGGGGTACAACACCGGGGAGCTGTTTTTT
CDR3 protein: CASSKSGGYNTGELFF

D gene: TRBD1
clone size: few
J gene: TRBJ2-7
V gene: TRBV5-6
CDR3 DNA: TGTGCCAGCAGCTTGCAACAGGGGGCCTACGAGCAGTACTTC
CDR3 protein: CASSLQQGAYEQYF

D gene: TRBD1
clone size: -
J gene: TRBJ1-1
V gene: TRBV19
CDR3 DNA: TGTGCCAGTAGTATGGGACAGGGGGATGAAGCTTTCTTT
CDR3 protein: CASSMGQGDEAFF

D gene: TRBD1
clone size: -
J gene: TRBJ2-7
V gene: TRBV27
CDR3 DNA: TGTGCCAGCAGTGGACAGGGTAGTGCATCCTACGAGCAGTACTTC
CDR3 protein: CASSGQGSASYEQYF

D gene: TRBD2
clone size: -
J gene: TRBJ2-5
V gene: TRBV4-2
CDR3 DNA: TGTGCCAGCAGCCAAGCGGGGCGGGGGGCCCCTACCGAGACCCAGTACTTC
CDR3 protein: CASSQAGRGAPTETQYF

D gene: -
clone size: -
J gene: TRBJ2-3
V gene: TRBV5-1
CDR3 DNA: TGCGCCAGCAGCCCGAGCAGGGTCACAGATACGCAGTATTTT
CDR3 protein: CASSPSRVTDTQYF

D gene: -
clone size: -
J gene: TRBJ2-1
V gene: TRBV5-1
CDR3 DNA: TGCGCCAGCAGCCGGGTTTCTGGCTCCTACAATGAGCAGTTCTTC
CDR3 protein: CASSRVSGSYNEQFF

D gene: TRBD1
clone size: few
J gene: TRBJ1-5
V gene: TRBV29-1
CDR3 DNA: TGCAGCGTTTCAAAGGGGGCCGATCAGCCCCAGCATTTT
CDR3 protein: CSVSKGADQPQHF

D gene: TRBD1
clone size: -
J gene: TRBJ2-7
V gene: TRBV4-1
CDR3 DNA: TGCGCCAGCAGTCGTTCCGGGACAGCTACCTCCTACGAGCAGTACTTC
CDR3 protein: CASSRSGTATSYEQYF

D gene: -
clone size: -
J gene: TRBJ2-7
V gene: TRBV7-9
CDR3 DNA: TGTGCCAGCAGCTTATACAGGGATATGGCTTTGGGTGAGCAGTACTTC
CDR3 protein: CASSLYRDMALGEQYF

D gene: -
clone size: -
J gene: TRBJ2-7
V gene: TRBV6-6
CDR3 DNA: TGTGCCAGCAGTCACCCGAGTAGGAGCTCCTACGAGCAGTACTTC
CDR3 protein: CASSHPSRSSYEQYF

D gene: -
clone size: -
J gene: TRBJ2-7
V gene: TRBV19
CDR3 DNA: TGTGCCAGTAGTATTGGCTCAGGGGACTACGAGCAGTACTTC
CDR3 protein: CASSIGSGDYEQYF

D gene: TRBD2
clone size: -
J gene: TRBJ2-1
V gene: TRBV25-1
CDR3 DNA: TGTGCCAGCAGTGACCCCACCGGGACTAACGATGAGCAGTTCTTC
CDR3 protein: CASSDPTGTNDEQFF

D gene: TRBD1
clone size: -
J gene: TRBJ1-5
V gene: TRBV4-1
CDR3 DNA: TGCGCCAGCAGCCAAGGGAAAACGGGACAGGGTTTTGGACAGCCCCAGCATTTT
CDR3 protein: CASSQGKTGQGFGQPQHF

D gene: TRBD2
clone size: -
J gene: TRBJ2-1
V gene: TRBV5-4
CDR3 DNA: TGTGCCAGCAGCTTCGGCGGGGGAGTCTACAATGAGCAGTTCTTC
CDR3 protein: CASSFGGGVYNEQFF

D gene: -
clone size: -
J gene: TRBJ2-1
V gene: TRBV5-8
CDR3 DNA: TGTGCCACCCTTGACCCCGGGAGCTCCTACAATGAGCAGTTCTTC
CDR3 protein: CATLDPGSSYNEQFF

D gene: -
clone size: once
J gene: TRBJ1-1
V gene: TRBV18
CDR3 DNA: TGTGCCAGCTCATCCCCTGAAAAGAGGAACACTGAAGCTTTCTTT
CDR3 protein: CASSSPEKRNTEAFF

D gene: -
clone size: few
J gene: TRBJ1-5
V gene: TRBV28
CDR3 DNA: TGTGCCAGCAGTTTCTCCTTCCAGGGGAATCAGCCCCAGCATTTT
CDR3 protein: CASSFSFQGNQPQHF

D gene: TRBD1
clone size: -
J gene: TRBJ2-2
V gene: TRBV6-1
CDR3 DNA: TGTGCCAGCAGTGAAGAAACAGGGGGAGGCGAGGAGCTGTTTTTT
CDR3 protein: CASSEETGGGEELFF

D gene: TRBD2
clone size: once
J gene: TRBJ2-1
V gene: TRBV7-3
CDR3 DNA: TGTGCCAGCAGCTTAAGGGGTGGGGGAGGGCCATACAATGAGCAGTTCTTC
CDR3 protein: CASSLRGGGGPYNEQFF

D gene: -
clone size: -
J gene: TRBJ2-3
V gene: TRBV15
CDR3 DNA: TGTGCCACCAGCAGCTTCCCCCAGAGGCCAGATACGCAGTATTTT
CDR3 protein: CATSSFPQRPDTQYF

D gene: -
clone size: -
J gene: TRBJ1-4
V gene: TRBV27
CDR3 DNA: TGTGCCAGCAGTTTTTCCCTGCAGATAAATGAAAAACTGTTTTTT
CDR3 protein: CASSFSLQINEKLFF

D gene: -
clone size: few
J gene: TRBJ1-1
V gene: TRBV6-5
CDR3 DNA: TGTGCCAGCAGCATGACAGGCTTGAACACTGAAGCTTTCTTT
CDR3 protein: CASSMTGLNTEAFF

D gene: -
clone size: -
J gene: TRBJ1-1
V gene: TRBV7-9
CDR3 DNA: TGTGCCAGCAGCTTCACAGGGCTGAGCACTGAAGCTTTCTTT
CDR3 protein: CASSFTGLSTEAFF

D gene: -
clone size: -
J gene: TRBJ2-1
V gene: TRBV9
CDR3 DNA: TGTGCCAGCAGCGTGCCTGTGGGAGGATTAGCCGTTGGCTCCTACAATGAGCAGTTCTTC
CDR3 protein: CASSVPVGGLAVGSYNEQFF

D gene: TRBD2
clone size: -
J gene: TRBJ2-3
V gene: TRBV7-9
CDR3 DNA: TGTGCCAGCAGCTTAGAACTAGCGTCAGATACGCAGTATTTT
CDR3 protein: CASSLELASDTQYF

D gene: -
clone size: -
J gene: TRBJ2-7
V gene: TRBV6-4
CDR3 DNA: TGTGCCAGCAGTGACTTCTTCCAGATTGGTTCTTTC
CDR3 protein: CASSDFFQIGSF

D gene: TRBD1
clone size: -
J gene: TRBJ2-1
V gene: TRBV29-1
CDR3 DNA: TGCAGCATTCACAGGGGATACAATGAGCAGTTCTTC
CDR3 protein: CSIHRGYNEQFF

D gene: -
clone size: -
J gene: TRBJ1-1
V gene: TRBV11-2
CDR3 DNA: TGTGCCAGCAGCCGGACAGAGAACACTGAAGCTTTCTTT
CDR3 protein: CASSRTENTEAFF

D gene: -
clone size: few
J gene: TRBJ2-7
V gene: TRBV5-5
CDR3 DNA: TGTGCCAGCAGCAAATCGGGGGCCTACGAGCAGTACTTC
CDR3 protein: CASSKSGAYEQYF

D gene: -
clone size: -
J gene: TRBJ2-7
V gene: TRBV5-1
CDR3 DNA: TGCGCCAGCAGCTTACAGGGTTTCCACGAGCAGTACTTC
CDR3 protein: CASSLQGFHEQYF